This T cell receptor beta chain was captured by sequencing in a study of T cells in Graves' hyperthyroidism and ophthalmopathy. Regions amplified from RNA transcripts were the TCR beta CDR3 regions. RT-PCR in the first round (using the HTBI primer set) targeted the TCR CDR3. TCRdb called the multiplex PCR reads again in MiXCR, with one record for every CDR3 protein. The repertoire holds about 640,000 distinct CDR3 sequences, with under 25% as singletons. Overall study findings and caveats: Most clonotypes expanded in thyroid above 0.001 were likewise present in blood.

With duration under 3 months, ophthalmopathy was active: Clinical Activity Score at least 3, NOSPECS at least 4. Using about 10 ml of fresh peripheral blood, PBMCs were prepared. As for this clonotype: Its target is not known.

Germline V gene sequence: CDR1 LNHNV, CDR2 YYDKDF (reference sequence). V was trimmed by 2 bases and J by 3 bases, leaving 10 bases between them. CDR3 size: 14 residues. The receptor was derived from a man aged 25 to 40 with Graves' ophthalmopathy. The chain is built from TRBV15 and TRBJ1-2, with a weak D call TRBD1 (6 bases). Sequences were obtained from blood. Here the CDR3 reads CATSRQGFDYGYTF. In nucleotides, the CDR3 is TGTGCCACCAGCAGACAGGGGTTTGACTATGGCTACACCTTC.